One sample yielded the 6 T cell receptor beta chains listed below, sequenced in a study of CXCR3-negative and CXCR3-positive naive CD8 T cells. Whole-study results and caveats: CXCR3-positive naive cells carried more hydrophobic TRB CDR3s than CXCR3-negative naive cells did.

These receptors' antigens are unknown. Preparation of TRB cDNA libraries relied on 5' RACE carrying UMI labels. Reprocessing the 5' RACE reads, TCRdb reports a single entry for every CDR3 protein and omits DNA. Its clone listing holds about 150,000 distinct CDR3 sequences. The source material was naive CXCR3+ CD8+ T cells from blood. Documented subset: CD45RO-CCR7+CD27+CD95- naive CD8+ T cells expressing CXCR3 (TNR3+). These receptors were obtained from a human donor in good health. Some clones in this sample may be carry-over from other donors' samples.

This chain connects TRBV5-4 to TRBJ1-1. CDR1 and CDR2 (germline): SGHNT, YYREEE (reference sequence). CDR3 length equals 13 residues. CDR3 region: CASSLGENTEAFF.

This chain joins TRBV6-1 and TRBJ1-2; absent DNA, TCRdb's TRBD1 call cannot be checked. The germline V gene has CDR1 MNHNS and CDR2 SASEGT. CDR3 length equals 17 residues. This CDR3 is CASSEALPRDRGRGYTF.

The chain recombines TRBV20-1 with TRBJ2-7; TCRdb indicates TRBD1, and absent DNA this call remains unverified. Germline lookup yields CDR1 DFQATT and CDR2 SNEGSKA (reference sequence). The CDR3 consists of 15 residues. CDR3 sequence: CSAYIQGQSSYEQYF.

The chain joins TRBV3-1 to TRBJ2-7. Germline V CDR1 and CDR2: LGHDT, YNNKEL (reference sequence). This CDR3 comprises 12 residues. The CDR3 is CASSQDLNEQYF.

The chain couples TRBV7-3 to TRBJ2-1; absent DNA, TCRdb's TRBD1 call cannot be checked. The CDR3 is made up of 16 amino acids. Germline V gives CDR1 SGHTA, CDR2 FQGTGA. The chain's CDR3 is CASSPGPLAPPNEQFF.

The chain combines TRBV3-1 with TRBJ1-1; TCRdb designates TRBD1, a call that cannot be tested without DNA. The CDR3 contains 17 residues. In germline, CDR1 is LGHDT, CDR2 YNNKEL (reference sequence). The CDR3 sequence: CASSQDVQGAGDTEAFF. The full variable domain, its missing parts supplied by reference TRBV3-1 and TRBJ1-1, is DTAVSQTPKYLVTQMGNDKSIKCEQNLGHDTMYWYKQDSKKFLKIMFSYNNKELIINETVPNRFSPKSPDKAHLNLHINSLELGDSAVYFCASSQDVQGAGDTEAFFGQGTRLTVV.